The 18 T cell receptor beta chains reported below all come from one sample, sequenced in a study of vaccination and CD4 T cells after COVID-19. The Oncomine TCR Beta short-read assay generated sequence data from the DNA of cultured CD4+ T cells. TCRdb called the PCR reads again in MiXCR, with one record for every CDR3 protein. The table includes about 14,000 distinct CDR3 sequences, roughly 45% detected once. Described treatment: approximately 10-day PBMC culture with coronavirus spike peptide pools or control peptides (ViraFEST assay). These TCRs' antigens remain unknown. The sequencing sample was made of CD4+ T cells from blood, cultured in vitro. Receptor source: a human donor who had recovered from COVID-19.

This sequence joins TRBV6-5 and TRBJ2-7, with D perhaps TRBD1 (6 bases). Germline lookup yields CDR1 MNHEY and CDR2 SVGAGI. CDR3 length: 13 amino acids. V lost 0 bases to trimming and J lost 7 bases, with 10 bases between them. This CDR3 reads CASSYSRTAEQYF. The DNA for the CDR3 is TGTGCCAGCAGTTACTCCAGGACAGCAGAGCAGTACTTC.

This chain joins TRBV7-2 and TRBJ1-2; 7 positions match TRBD1. This CDR3 has 14 amino acids. From germline, CDR1 is SGHTA and CDR2 FQGNSA. V shed 5 bases and J 5 bases; nucleotides not matched to a gene: 8. In nucleotides, the CDR3 is TGTGCCAGCAGCCCCCGACAGGGATTATATGGCTACACCTTC. Translating gives CASSPRQGLYGYTF.

Of note for this clonotype: Relative to the germline gene, one junction end is altered; a read error may explain this. The gene calls are TRBV20-1 and TRBJ2-5; 10 bases map to TRBD2. The CDR3 length is 16 residues. Germline V lookup: CDR1 DFQATT, CDR2 SNEGSKA (reference sequence). The CDR3 nucleotides are TGCAGTGCTAGAGCGCGACTAGCGGGTTTACAAGAGACCCAGCACTTC. The encoded protein is CSARARLAGLQETQHF.

This clonotype was recorded a few times. The gene calls are TRBV6-5 and TRBJ2-7; D may be TRBD1 (7 bases). Germline CDR1 is MNHEY and CDR2 is SVGAGI. CDR3 length equals 12 residues. V lost 4 bases and J lost 11, with 15 bases in between. The CDR3 loop is CASSFQGGNEYF. DNA for the CDR3: TGTGCCAGCAGTTTCCAGGGGGGCAACGAGTACTTC.

The chain is built from TRBV6-1 and TRBJ2-2, with 7 nucleotides matching TRBD1. V trimming: 3 bases; J trimming: 1 base; junction bases outside the gene matches: 17. This CDR3 contains 20 residues. Germline values: CDR1 MNHNS, CDR2 SASEGT. This chain's CDR3 is CASSEAPYRGLRLNTGELFF. As DNA, the CDR3 is TGTGCCAGCAGTGAGGCTCCTTACAGGGGCCTCCGACTGAACACCGGGGAGCTGTTTTTT.

The sample holds a few counts of this clonotype. V usage is TRBV12-3 or TRBV12-4 and J usage is TRBJ1-5; tentatively, D is TRBD1 (6 bases). Trimming removed 1 base from V and 3 bases from J, with 10 bases in between. The CDR3 is 15 amino acids. The CDR3 reads CASSLGGQNNQPQHF. The CDR3, as DNA: TGTGCCAGCAGTTTAGGCGGACAGAACAATCAGCCCCAGCATTTT.

The J gene is TRBJ1-1, the V gene TRBV15, with D possibly TRBD1 on 6 matching bases. The CDR3 has 13 amino acids. The V end was cut by 11 bases, the J end by 1 base, with 14 bases between. Germline V gives CDR1 LNHNV, CDR2 YYDKDF (reference sequence). CDR3 amino acids: CAASGETNTEAFF. The CDR3 bases are TGTGCCGCGTCAGGGGAGACGAACACTGAAGCTTTCTTT.

CDR3 amino acids: CSASNADTQYF. The CDR3 DNA reads as TGCAGTGCTTCAAACGCAGATACGCAGTATTTT. This sequence joins TRBV20-1 and TRBJ2-3; D remains unclear. This CDR3 is built from 11 residues. Germline CDR1 reads DFQATT; CDR2 reads SNEGSKA (reference sequence). Trimming removed 5 bases at V and 4 bases at J, with 7 bases between.

This chain joins TRBV30 and TRBJ1-1; unclear D gene. The CDR3 has 15 amino acids. Per germline, CDR1 GTSNPN and CDR2 SVGIG (reference sequence). V was pared by 2 bases and J by 0 bases, with 13 bases between. The CDR3 is CAWSRRASMNTEAFF. CDR3 DNA sequence: TGTGCCTGGAGTAGGCGTGCGTCCATGAACACTGAAGCTTTCTTT.

There are a few counts of this clonotype. The J gene is TRBJ1-1, the V gene TRBV6-1; D call uncertain. Germline V gene lookup returns CDR1 MNHNS and CDR2 SASEGT. Between the trimmed V and J ends, which lost 10 bases and 0 bases, there was a span of 12 bases. The CDR3 runs 13 residues. DNA for the CDR3: TGTGCCACCTTATCTCGGATGAACACTGAAGCTTTCTTT. This translates into CATLSRMNTEAFF.

The chain couples TRBV6-1 to TRBJ1-5; 7 nucleotides match TRBD1. The J segment lost 6 bases and the V segment lost 7 bases, leaving 6 bases of the junction unmatched. The length of the CDR3 is 13 residues. Looked up from germline, CDR1 is MNHNS and CDR2 is SASEGT. CDR3 nucleotides: TGTGCCAGCACGAGGGGGCTGGGTCAGCCCCAGCATTTT. This codes for CASTRGLGQPQHF.

This clonotype was seen more than once but under ten times. The rearrangement uses TRBV7-9 and TRBJ2-7; 9 bases line up with TRBD2. The CDR3 has 16 residues. Germline V gene data show CDR1 as SEHNR and CDR2 as FQNEAQ (reference sequence). Unmatched junction bases numbered 4, after V lost 1 base and J lost 0 bases. In DNA form, the CDR3 reads TGTGCCAGCAGCTTAGTCGGGCGGGGGGGCTCCTACGAGCAGTACTTC. Residues: CASSLVGRGGSYEQYF.

The J gene is TRBJ1-5, the V gene TRBV20-1; TRBD1 agrees at 7 bases. Germline V gene data show CDR1 as DFQATT and CDR2 as SNEGSKA (reference sequence). The CDR3 has 14 residues. After removal of 6 bases from V and 1 base from J, the junction contained 6 bases not matched to a gene. In DNA form, the CDR3 reads TGCAGTGCCACGACAGGGAAAAGCAATCAGCCCCAGCATTTT. Translating it yields CSATTGKSNQPQHF.

In this sample, this clonotype is medium-sized. The chain links TRBV6-5 to TRBJ1-2, with D unresolved. This CDR3 comprises 14 residues. Deletions cut 2 bases from V and 4 bases from J, with 11 bases between. CDR1 and CDR2 from the germline V gene are MNHEY and SVGAGI. The CDR3 DNA follows: TGTGCCAGCAGTTACAGGTCCATTGGCTATGGCTACACCTTC. It translates to CASSYRSIGYGYTF.

This clonotype was observed a handful of times. The chain recombines TRBV2 with TRBJ1-1, with 9 bases matching TRBD1. V gave up 5 bases and J gave up 4 bases; unmatched junction bases: 11. The CDR3 consists of 16 residues. Germline V gives CDR1 SNHLY, CDR2 FYNNEI. The CDR3 sequence: CASSLPDRGDGTEAFF. The CDR3 nucleotides read TGTGCCAGCAGTTTACCGGACAGGGGTGATGGCACTGAAGCTTTCTTT.

The rearrangement links TRBV4-3 to TRBJ2-3, with D possibly TRBD2 on 5 matching bases. This CDR3 spans 13 amino acids. Trimming pared 0 bases from V and 14 bases from J, leaving 15 bases between. Germline V gives CDR1 LGHNA, CDR2 YSLEER. The CDR3, as DNA: TGCGCCAGCAGCCAAGATAGGCGCGCGGACTTGTATTTT. It translates to CASSQDRRADLYF.

The genes are TRBV19 and TRBJ1-3; maybe TRBD1 (5 bases). This CDR3 has 13 residues. In germline, CDR1 is LNHDA, CDR2 SQIVND (reference sequence). Trimming took off 2 bases at V and 3 bases at J, with 5 bases between the two ends. CDR3 sequence: CASSIQGGNTIYF. CDR3 bases: TGTGCCAGTAGTATACAGGGTGGAAACACCATATATTTT.

The chain carries TRBV5-1 and TRBJ1-1, with D maybe TRBD1 (5 bases). In germline, CDR1 is SGHRS, CDR2 YFSETQ. The CDR3 is 13 residues long. With 0 bases removed from V and 6 bases from J, the gap between germline ends came to 9 bases. This CDR3 is CASSLAGTAEAFF. In nucleotides, the CDR3 is TGCGCCAGCAGCTTGGCGGGGACCGCTGAAGCTTTCTTT.